This T cell receptor (beta chain) is from a study of T cells after yellow fever vaccination. Study summary: Fractions of low cell number were prepared using SMART-Seq v4 Ultra Low Input. The study, taken as a whole, reports: Subsequent booster samples again held most clones from primary vaccination (around 96% CD4, 85% to 90% CD8).

A 5'RACE template-switching step, the method used to make TCR cDNA, added a universal primer site and UMIs. TCRdb used MiXCR to reprocess the 5' RACE reads, holding one entry per CDR3 protein. This sample yields some 560,000 distinct CDR3 sequences, of which 15% to 20% are seen a single time; around 15% belongs to the top ten. On this clonotype: Antigen unknown.

The CDR3 is 15 amino acids. The germline gives CDR1 LNHNV, CDR2 YYDKDF (reference sequence). V was shortened by 0 bases and J by 0 bases, with 7 bases between the two germline ends. V is TRBV15 and J is TRBJ2-3, with D hard to call. This TCR came from a man in his thirties or forties who received the YFV17D yellow fever vaccine. This sample comprised PBMCs, obtained 15 days after the yellow fever booster vaccination. The CDR3 region has the DNA TGTGCCACCAGCAGAGATTATGGGAGCACAGATACGCAGTATTTT. Encoded protein: CATSRDYGSTDTQYF.